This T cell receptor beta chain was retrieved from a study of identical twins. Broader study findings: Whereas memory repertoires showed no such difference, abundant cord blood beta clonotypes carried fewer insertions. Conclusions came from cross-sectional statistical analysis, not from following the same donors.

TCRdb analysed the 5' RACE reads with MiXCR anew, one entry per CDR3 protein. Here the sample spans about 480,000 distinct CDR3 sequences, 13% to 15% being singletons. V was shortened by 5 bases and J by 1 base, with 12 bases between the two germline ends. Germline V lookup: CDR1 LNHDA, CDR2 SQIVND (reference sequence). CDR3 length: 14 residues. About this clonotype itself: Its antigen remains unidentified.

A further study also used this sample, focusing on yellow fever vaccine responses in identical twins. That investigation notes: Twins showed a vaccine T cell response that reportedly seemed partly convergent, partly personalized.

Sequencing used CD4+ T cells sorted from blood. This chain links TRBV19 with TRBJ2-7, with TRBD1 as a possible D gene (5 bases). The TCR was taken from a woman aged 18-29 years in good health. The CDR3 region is CASSLNRQSYEQYF. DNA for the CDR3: TGTGCCAGTAGTTTGAATAGACAGTCCTACGAGCAGTACTTC. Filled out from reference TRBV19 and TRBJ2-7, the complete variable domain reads DGGITQSPKYLFRKEGQNVTLSCEQNLNHDAMYWYRQDPGQGLRLIYYSQIVNDFQKGDIAEGYSVSREKKESFPLTVTSAQKNPTAFYLCASSLNRQSYEQYFGPGTRLTVT.